The clone carrying this TCR beta chain was found once. The CDR3 loop spans 15 amino acids. Germline assignment: CDR1 SGHVS and CDR2 FQNEAQ. V shed 2 bases and J 5 bases; nucleotides not matched to a gene: 4. Use of 60 Vbeta and 13 Jbeta primers characterized the PCR. Sequencing was performed with immunoSEQ multiplex PCR; in TCRdb, only in-frame clones are kept and a portion is missing. The sample includes 150,000 to 200,000 clones, around three quarters of them seen just once. This entry is derived from a study of cytomegalovirus exposure and HLA in healthy donors. The sequencing sample was made of PBMCs. The rearrangement links TRBV7-8 to TRBJ2-5; 11 nucleotides align to TRBD1. This TCR was sampled from a woman in her twenties or thirties in good health and CMV-seronegative. This chain's CDR3 is CASSLRDRGFETQYF. CDR3 sequence (DNA): TGTGCCAGCAGCTTAAGGGACAGGGGGTTTGAGACCCAGTACTTC. Full variable domain (missing parts from reference TRBV7-8 and TRBJ2-5): GAGVSQSPRYKVAKRGQDVALRCDPISGHVSLFWYQQALGQGPEFLTYFQNEAQLDKSGLPSDRFFAERPEGSVSTLKIQRTQQEDSAVYLCASSLRDRGFETQYFGPGTRLLVL.